The 16 T cell receptor beta chains below all came from one sample that was sequenced in a study of naive and memory T cell subsets. An equimolar mix of two oligonucleotides served as the beta constant-region primer for TRBC1 and TRBC2. A single record per CDR3 protein comes from TCRdb applying MiXCR to the UMI-ligation and nested PCR reads. The table lists about 90,000 distinct CDR3 sequences, 7% to 8% of them singletons, with 1.6% in the top ten. Sequenced: central memory CD4+ T cells from blood. The receptors were sampled from a human donor in good health.

This clonotype was observed many times. The rearrangement uses TRBV30 and TRBJ2-2; a weak D match, TRBD2 (6 bases). Germline assignment: CDR1 GTSNPN and CDR2 SVGIG (reference sequence). This CDR3 spans 13 amino acids. Between the trimmed V and J ends, which lost 2 bases and 8 bases, there was a span of 12 bases. In nucleotides, the CDR3 is TGTGCCTGGAGTCGGGGAGGAGAAGGGGAGCTGTTTTTT. Its protein product is CAWSRGGEGELFF.

The chain carries TRBV4-1 and TRBJ2-2, with TRBD2 identical over 10 bases. From germline, CDR1 is MGHRA and CDR2 YSYEKL. J gave up 1 base and V 1 base, and 3 bases lay outside the gene matches. The CDR3 consists of 17 residues. The CDR3 region is CASSQVLAGVNTGELFF. In nucleotides, the CDR3 is TGCGCCAGCAGCCAAGTCCTAGCGGGGGTGAACACCGGGGAGCTGTTTTTT.

This clonotype was seen a handful of times. This sequence joins TRBV16 and TRBJ2-4; TRBD2 is a possible D gene (5 bases). There are 17 residues in the CDR3. The ends were cut back, 5 bases at V and 0 bases at J, with 17 bases in the middle. The germline CDR1 and CDR2 sequences are KGHSY and FQNENV. This CDR3 is CASSYGGSGLAKNIQYF. The CDR3 nucleotides are TGTGCCAGCAGCTATGGTGGGAGCGGACTAGCCAAAAACATTCAGTACTTC.

The genes are TRBV20-1 and TRBJ1-5; unclear D gene. This CDR3 has 16 amino acids. The germline V gene has CDR1 DFQATT and CDR2 SNEGSKA (reference sequence). Deletions cut 0 bases from V and 2 bases from J, with 14 bases between. CDR3 protein: CSARDQNRAGNQPQHF. The CDR3 DNA sequence: TGCAGTGCTAGAGATCAGAATCGGGCCGGCAATCAGCCCCAGCATTTT.

The chain combines TRBV12-3 or TRBV12-4 with TRBJ1-1; the match to TRBD1 covers 12 bases. V was pared by 6 bases and J by 11 bases, with 10 bases of the junction left unmatched. This CDR3 spans 14 amino acids. The CDR3 sequence: CASRLGTGGMGAFF. The CDR3 region has the DNA TGTGCCAGCAGGCTCGGGACAGGGGGCATGGGGGCTTTCTTT.

Only a few counts were recorded for this clonotype. This sequence joins TRBV5-8 and TRBJ2-3; tentative D call: TRBD2 (6 bases). V lost 1 base and J 0 bases, leaving 12 bases between the germline ends. Germline lookup yields CDR1 SGHTS and CDR2 YDEGEE. The CDR3 spans 16 residues. In DNA form, the CDR3 reads TGTGCCAGCAGCTTGTGGTCCGGGACTAGCACAGATACGCAGTATTTT. Encoded protein: CASSLWSGTSTDTQYF.

This clonotype was recorded at least ten times. This rearrangement joins TRBV4-2 to TRBJ2-6, with D maybe TRBD1 (5 bases). This CDR3 has 15 amino acids. Germline V CDR1 and CDR2: LGHNA, YNFKEQ. V gave up 0 bases and J gave up 8 bases, with 11 bases separating them. CDR3 protein: CASSQDPQGTNVLTF. CDR3 DNA sequence: TGTGCCAGCAGCCAAGATCCCCAGGGAACCAACGTCCTGACTTTC.

In its sample, this clonotype was seen many times. The rearrangement joins TRBV15 to TRBJ1-2; possible D gene TRBD1, 5 bases. This CDR3 spans 17 amino acids. Trimming cost V 3 bases and J 2 bases, with 19 bases left between them. Per germline, CDR1 LNHNV and CDR2 YYDKDF (reference sequence). DNA of the CDR3: TGTGCCACCAGCAGCACCGGGACCCTAAAGTTGAACTATGGCTACACCTTC. Protein product: CATSSTGTLKLNYGYTF. Complete variable domain (other parts from reference TRBV15 and TRBJ1-2): DAMVIQNPRYQVTQFGKPVTLSCSQTLNHNVMYWYQQKSSQAPKLLFHYYDKDFNNEADTPDNFQSRRPNTSFCFLDIRSPGLGDTAMYLCATSSTGTLKLNYGYTFGSGTRLTVV.

This clonotype appeared many times. The V call is TRBV18, the J call TRBJ2-3; TRBD1 is a possible D gene (5 bases). V dropped 5 bases and J dropped 3 bases, with 9 bases sitting between them. Germline V CDR1 and CDR2: KGHSH, LQKENI. The CDR3 is 13 amino acids. CDR3 sequence (DNA): TGTGCCAGCTCATCGGACATAACAGATACGCAGTATTTT. It is translated as CASSSDITDTQYF.

The V gene is TRBV12-3 or TRBV12-4, the J gene TRBJ2-2, with TRBD2 as a possible D gene (6 bases). V was clipped by 6 bases and J by 7 bases, with 12 bases between them. This CDR3 comprises 13 residues. The CDR3 region is CASSKGLIGELFF. The CDR3, as DNA: TGTGCCAGCAGCAAAGGACTAATCGGGGAGCTGTTTTTT.

In its sample, this clonotype was seen many times. The chain joins TRBV29-1 to TRBJ2-7; TRBD2 agrees at 14 bases. This CDR3 region has 14 residues. The J segment lost 5 bases and the V segment lost 6 bases, leaving 6 bases of the junction unmatched. The germline V gene has CDR1 SQVTM and CDR2 ANQGSEA. CDR3 sequence: CSVPGLAGVNEQYF. The DNA for the CDR3 is TGCAGCGTCCCGGGACTAGCGGGAGTAAACGAGCAGTACTTC.

This clonotype was found a few times. The CDR3 reads CASSAGGADTQYF. The DNA for the CDR3 is TGTGCCAGCAGTGCGGGAGGAGCAGATACGCAGTATTTT. V is TRBV2 and J is TRBJ2-3; 7 bases map to TRBD2. CDR1 SNHLY and CDR2 FYNNEI come from the germline V gene. The V gene end was trimmed by 4 bases and the J gene end by 4 bases; junction bases not matched to a gene: 2. The CDR3 length is 13 residues.

V is TRBV2 and J is TRBJ1-6, with a possible D match to TRBD1 (6 bases). From germline, CDR1 is SNHLY and CDR2 FYNNEI. The germline V and J ends were trimmed by 2 bases and 5 bases, with 10 bases remaining between them. The CDR3 is 15 residues long. The CDR3 protein is CASSETGQHNSPLHF. The CDR3 DNA is TGTGCCAGCAGTGAAACAGGGCAGCATAATTCACCCCTCCACTTT.

This clonotype was observed a few times. The rearrangement uses TRBV20-1 and TRBJ2-1, with TRBD1 matching 8 bases. V dropped 5 bases and J dropped 7; count of bases not matched to a gene: 4. In germline, CDR1 is DFQATT, CDR2 SNEGSKA (reference sequence). The CDR3 extends over 12 amino acids. The chain's CDR3 is CSAPRQGNEQFF. The CDR3 DNA is TGCAGTGCTCCACGACAGGGGAATGAGCAGTTCTTC.

This clonotype has ten or more counts. The CDR3 loop reads CASSPPPGQGNTGELFF. CDR3 nucleotide sequence: TGTGCCAGCAGCCCCCCTCCGGGACAGGGTAACACCGGGGAGCTGTTTTTT. The chain couples TRBV5-4 to TRBJ2-2; 9 positions agree with TRBD1. CDR3 length equals 17 residues. Germline V lookup: CDR1 SGHNT, CDR2 YYREEE (reference sequence). V lost 4 bases and J lost 2; bases outside the gene matches: 9.

The chain couples TRBV11-3 to TRBJ2-7; D may be TRBD1 (5 bases). The CDR3 is made up of 14 amino acids. Trimming took 1 base from V and 3 from J, leaving 10 bases between them. Germline CDR1 is SGHNT and CDR2 is YENEEA. The CDR3 DNA reads as TGTGCCAGCAGCTTAGTAAGGACAAGCTACGAGCAGTACTTC. Residues: CASSLVRTSYEQYF.